The text below deals with one TCR beta chain. The sample originates from a study of blood T cell repertoires in COVID-19. Turning to the study itself: PBMCs, B-cell-depleted T cells, or T cells provided the cDNA or gDNA that made up the material.

As handled by the study authors: Reference gene primers were amplified, and this amplification served to estimate nucleated cell counts. The repertoire was sequenced with immunoSEQ multiplex PCR; TCRdb's copy has only in-frame clones and lacks some. V, J and clone size are those of that table, while D and trimming were read from the DNA. The sample contains almost 200,000 clones, around four fifths of which appear only once. Recruited during active infection, patients (from Seattle) were subsequently followed longitudinally. Germline CDR1 LNHNV, CDR2 YYDKDF (reference sequence). The V end lost 1 base, the J end lost 0 bases, and 9 bases lay between the germline ends. The CDR3 contains 15 residues.

Source material: peripheral blood. This TCR was sampled from a man between 60 and 75 years old with COVID-19, enrolled during active disease. V and J are TRBV15 and TRBJ1-1; D gene ambiguous. CDR3 sequence: CATSRGGQMNTEAFF. DNA of the CDR3: TGTGCCACCAGCAGAGGAGGCCAGATGAACACTGAAGCTTTCTTT.